A single sample is the source of the 22 T cell receptor beta chains below, sequenced in a study of CXCR3-negative and CXCR3-positive naive CD8 T cells. Findings and limits, study-wide: Greater hydrophobicity was found in TRB CDR3s of CXCR3-positive naive cells than of CXCR3-negative naive cells.

Their antigens remain unidentified. Each TRB cDNA library was prepared by 5' RACE (with UMI labels). TCRdb re-called the 5' RACE reads and catalogs CDR3 proteins one per entry, DNA excluded. This sample's table reports 150,000 or so distinct CDR3 sequences. The sample taken for sequencing was naive CXCR3+ CD8+ T cells from blood. As for subset: CD45RO-CCR7+CD27+CD95- naive CD8+ T cells expressing CXCR3 (TNR3+). Source of these receptors: a human donor in good health. Some clones in this sample may be carry-over from other donors' samples.

CDR3 in amino acids: CASSPGAYMGGYTF. The J gene is TRBJ1-2, the V gene TRBV7-2; the TCRdb call, TRBD1, lacks DNA for checking. The germline CDR1 and CDR2 sequences are SGHTA and FQGNSA. CDR3 length: 14 residues.

The chain recombines TRBV4-1 with TRBJ2-5. This CDR3 has 18 residues. The V gene's germline CDR1 is MGHRA and CDR2 YSYEKL. The CDR3: CASSQGGKDLRDYETQYF.

The chain recombines TRBV7-8 with TRBJ2-1. The CDR3 loop spans 12 amino acids. CDR1 is SGHVS and CDR2 is FQNEAQ in the germline V gene. The CDR3 spells CASSSNNNEQFF.

V is TRBV29-1 and J is TRBJ2-1; the D call from TCRdb, TRBD2, cannot be confirmed without DNA. The CDR3 contains 16 residues. Looked up from germline, CDR1 is SQVTM and CDR2 is ANQGSEA. The CDR3: CSVTKSEGWAYNEQFF.

The J gene is TRBJ1-2, the V gene TRBV27; TCRdb selects TRBD1, and the lack of DNA leaves this call unchecked. CDR1 and CDR2 (germline): MNHEY, SMNVEV (reference sequence). The CDR3 has 15 residues. CDR3 amino acids: CASSPENGGWYGYTF.

CDR3 in amino acids: CASSLAGYDGYTF. The chain carries TRBV7-9 and TRBJ1-2. CDR1 SEHNR and CDR2 FQNEAQ come from the germline V gene (reference sequence). This CDR3 is built from 13 residues.

The V call is TRBV7-6, the J call TRBJ1-2; TCRdb's assignment of TRBD1 cannot be checked, as there is no DNA. The CDR3 is 13 residues long. Per the germline V gene, CDR1 is SGHVS and CDR2 is FNYEAQ. The CDR3: CASELRQGRGYTF.

The chain recombines TRBV29-1 with TRBJ2-5; the TRBD1 assignment by TCRdb is unverifiable without DNA. The germline V gene encodes CDR1 SQVTM and CDR2 ANQGSEA. The CDR3 consists of 11 residues. CDR3 amino acids: CSGAGGETQYF.

The V and J genes are TRBV7-9 and TRBJ2-7; TCRdb reports TRBD1, a call that lacks DNA to check it against. The CDR3 is 16 amino acids. The germline V gene has CDR1 SEHNR and CDR2 FQNEAQ (reference sequence). This chain's CDR3 is CASSLALGTGPYEQYF.

The rearrangement joins TRBV6-5 to TRBJ2-1; TCRdb lists TRBD2, though no DNA is available to test this call. Germline V gene data show CDR1 as MNHEY and CDR2 as SVGAGI. This CDR3 region has 17 residues. Here the CDR3 reads CASSYSQLAGSYNEQFF.

The chain links TRBV27 to TRBJ2-7; TCRdb lists TRBD1, though no DNA is available to test this call. CDR3 length equals 15 residues. Per the germline V gene, CDR1 is MNHEY and CDR2 is SMNVEV (reference sequence). The CDR3 protein is CASSLFGGIPYEQYF.

This rearrangement joins TRBV7-6 to TRBJ2-1; TCRdb reports TRBD2, a call that lacks DNA to check it against. Per germline, CDR1 SGHVS and CDR2 FNYEAQ. This CDR3 contains 13 residues. The CDR3 loop is CASSLVEGNEQFF.

The V and J genes are TRBV6-2 or TRBV6-3 and TRBJ1-4; TCRdb outputs TRBD1, but without DNA this stays unchecked. In germline, CDR1 is MNHEY, CDR2 SVGEGT. The CDR3 is 15 residues long. CDR3 amino acids: CASSYAQTANEKLFF.

The rearrangement uses TRBV12-3 or TRBV12-4 and TRBJ2-1; the D gene TCRdb calls, TRBD1, cannot be checked with no DNA. The CDR3 runs to 14 residues. The CDR3 reads CASRYSGGDNEQFF.

The rearrangement links TRBV29-1 to TRBJ1-1. CDR3 length equals 13 residues. In germline, CDR1 is SQVTM, CDR2 ANQGSEA. This chain's CDR3 is CSVEAGMNTEAFF.

The gene calls are TRBV18 and TRBJ2-7; TCRdb picks TRBD1, but there is no DNA to check that call. Per germline, CDR1 KGHSH and CDR2 LQKENI. The length of the CDR3 is 13 residues. The CDR3 spells CASSSGVIYEQYF. The full variable domain, rest sourced from reference TRBV18 and TRBJ2-7, is NAGVMQNPRHLVRRRGQEARLRCSPMKGHSHVYWYRQLPEEGLKFMVYLQKENIIDESGMPKERFSAEFPKEGPSILRIQQVVRGDSAAYFCASSSGVIYEQYFGPGTRLTVT.

The chain joins TRBV6-5 to TRBJ2-7; TCRdb calls TRBD2, which cannot be checked without DNA. CDR1 is MNHEY and CDR2 is SVGAGI in the germline V gene. The CDR3 has 16 amino acids. The CDR3 region is CASSAWTSQAYYEQYF.

This chain connects TRBV2 to TRBJ1-1; TCRdb indicates TRBD1, and absent DNA this call remains unverified. There are 12 residues in the CDR3. Germline V lookup: CDR1 SNHLY, CDR2 FYNNEI. This CDR3 is CASRVTGTEAFF.

CDR3 residues: CASSLDSPGLSEQYF. The chain joins TRBV7-6 to TRBJ2-7; the TCRdb D gene call, TRBD2, has no DNA to confirm it. Per the germline V gene, CDR1 is SGHVS and CDR2 is FNYEAQ. The CDR3 spans 15 residues.

J is TRBJ2-1 and V is TRBV11-2; with no DNA, the TCRdb D assignment of TRBD1 cannot be verified. The CDR3 has 17 amino acids. Germline V gene lookup returns CDR1 SGHAT and CDR2 FQNNGV. The CDR3 sequence is CASSWNRGQGSYNEQFF. The variable domain in full, completed from reference TRBV11-2 and TRBJ2-1, reads EAGVAQSPRYKIIEKRQSVAFWCNPISGHATLYWYQQILGQGPKLLIQFQNNGVVDDSQLPKDRFSAERLKGVDSTLKIQPAKLEDSAVYLCASSWNRGQGSYNEQFFGPGTRLTVL.

This chain links TRBV12-3 or TRBV12-4 with TRBJ2-1. The CDR3 loop spans 11 amino acids. CDR3 loop: CASSFDNEQFF.

This chain uses TRBV5-1 with TRBJ2-1; TCRdb's D call of TRBD2 is untestable without DNA. Germline-derived CDR1 and CDR2 are SGHRS and YFSETQ. The CDR3 has 18 amino acids. CDR3 protein: CASRAGTSGGLSYNEQFF.